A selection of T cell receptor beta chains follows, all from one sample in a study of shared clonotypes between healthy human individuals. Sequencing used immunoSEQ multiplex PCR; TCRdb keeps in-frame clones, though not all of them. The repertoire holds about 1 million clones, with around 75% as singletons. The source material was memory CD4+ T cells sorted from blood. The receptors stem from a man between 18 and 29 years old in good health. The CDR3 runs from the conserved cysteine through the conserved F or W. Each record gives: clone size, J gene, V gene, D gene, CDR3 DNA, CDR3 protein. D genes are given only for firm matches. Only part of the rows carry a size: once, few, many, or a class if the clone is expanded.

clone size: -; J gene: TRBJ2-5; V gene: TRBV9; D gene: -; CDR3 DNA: TGTGCCAGCAGCGGGACTTCTACTCAGACCCAGTACTTC; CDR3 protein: CASSGTSTQTQYF
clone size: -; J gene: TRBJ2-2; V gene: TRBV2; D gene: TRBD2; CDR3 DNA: TGTGCCAGCGGAACTAGCGCGATGGGCGGGGAGCTGTTTTTT; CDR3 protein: CASGTSAMGGELFF
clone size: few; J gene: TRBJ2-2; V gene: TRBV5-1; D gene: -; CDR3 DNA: TGCGCCAGCAGTGGGAGGAACACCGGGGAGCTGTTTTTT; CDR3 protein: CASSGRNTGELFF
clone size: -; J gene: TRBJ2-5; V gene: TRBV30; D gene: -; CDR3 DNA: TGTGCCTGGGGCCCTCCCCTCCGAGAGACCCAGTACTTC; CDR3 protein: CAWGPPLRETQYF
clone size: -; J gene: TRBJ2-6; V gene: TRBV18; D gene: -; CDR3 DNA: TGTGCCAGCTCACTCTGGGGGCCCGGCTCTGGGGCCAACGTCCTGACTTTC; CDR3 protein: CASSLWGPGSGANVLTF
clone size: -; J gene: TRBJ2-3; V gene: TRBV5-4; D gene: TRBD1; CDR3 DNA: TGTGCCAGCAGCCCGGGACAGGGCACTAGCACAGATACGCAGTATTTT; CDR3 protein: CASSPGQGTSTDTQYF
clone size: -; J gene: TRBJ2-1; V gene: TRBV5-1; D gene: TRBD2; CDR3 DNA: TGCGCCAGCAGCAGCGGACTAGCGTCTGATGAGCAGTTCTTC; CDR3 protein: CASSSGLASDEQFF
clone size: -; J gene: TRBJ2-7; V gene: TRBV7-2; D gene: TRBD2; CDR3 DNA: TGTGCCAGCAGCCCCCAGCGGGGGTTCTACGAGCAGTACTTC; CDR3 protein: CASSPQRGFYEQYF
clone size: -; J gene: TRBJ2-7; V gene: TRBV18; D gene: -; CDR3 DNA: TGTGCCAGCTCATCCGGGTCCAGGGCTTACGAGCAGTACTTC; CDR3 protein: CASSSGSRAYEQYF
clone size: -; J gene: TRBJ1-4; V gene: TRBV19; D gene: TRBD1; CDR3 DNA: TGTGCCAGTAGTCCACCAGGGACAGCTAATGAAAAACTGTTTTTT; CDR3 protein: CASSPPGTANEKLFF
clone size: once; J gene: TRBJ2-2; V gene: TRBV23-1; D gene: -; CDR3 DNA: TGCGCCAGCCCCCTACTGTGCGGGGAGCTGTTTTTT; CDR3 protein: CASPLLCGELFF
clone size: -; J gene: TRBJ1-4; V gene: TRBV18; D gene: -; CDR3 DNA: TGTGCCAGCTCACCTTCGACAAGAGGCGAAGGAAAACTGTTTTTT; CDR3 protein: CASSPSTRGEGKLFF
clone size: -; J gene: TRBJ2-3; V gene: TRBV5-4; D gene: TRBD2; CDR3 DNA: TGTGCCAGCAGCCCCGGGCGGGGGGCCCCAGATACGCAGTATTTT; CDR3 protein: CASSPGRGAPDTQYF
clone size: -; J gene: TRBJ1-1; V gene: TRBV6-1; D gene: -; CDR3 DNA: TGTGCCAGCAGTACCCTACAGGGAGGGGGCACTGAAGCTTTCTTT; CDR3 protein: CASSTLQGGGTEAFF
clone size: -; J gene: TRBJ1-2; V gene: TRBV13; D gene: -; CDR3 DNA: TGTGCCAGCTGCCTTAGGGGGGGCGCTTTGAACTATGGCTACACCTTC; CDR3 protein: CASCLRGGALNYGYTF
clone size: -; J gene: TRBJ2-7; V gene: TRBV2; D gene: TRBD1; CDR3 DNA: TGTGCCAGCAGTCTCGACAGGGTGGACGAGCAGTACTTC; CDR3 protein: CASSLDRVDEQYF
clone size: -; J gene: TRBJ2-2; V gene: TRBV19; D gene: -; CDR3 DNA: TGTGCCAGTAGTAAGGACCAAGGGACCGGGGAGCTGTTTTTT; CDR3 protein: CASSKDQGTGELFF
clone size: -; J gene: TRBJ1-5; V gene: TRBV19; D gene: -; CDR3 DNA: TGTGCCAGTAGTAAGGTCCAGGGGAGTTATAGCAATCAGCCCCAGCATTTT; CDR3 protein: CASSKVQGSYSNQPQHF
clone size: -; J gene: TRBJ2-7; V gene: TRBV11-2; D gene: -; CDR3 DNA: TGTGCCAGCAGCTTAGATTCAGGGGCCATCTCCTACGAGCAGTACTTC; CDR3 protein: CASSLDSGAISYEQYF
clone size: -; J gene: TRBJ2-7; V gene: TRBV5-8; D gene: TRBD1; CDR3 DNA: TGTGCCAGCAGCCCTAAAGACAGGGTGTCCTACGAGCAGTACTTC; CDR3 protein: CASSPKDRVSYEQYF
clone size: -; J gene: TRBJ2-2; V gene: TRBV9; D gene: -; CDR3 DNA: TGTGCCAGCAGCGTAGGAGGTGGGGGCCCATGGCCCGGGGAGCTGTTTTTT; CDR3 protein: CASSVGGGGPWPGELFF
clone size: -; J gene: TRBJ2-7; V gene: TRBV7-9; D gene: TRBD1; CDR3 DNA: TGTGCCAGCAGCGTCTCCAGGGGGCAGGCCTCCTACGAGCAGTACTTC; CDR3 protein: CASSVSRGQASYEQYF
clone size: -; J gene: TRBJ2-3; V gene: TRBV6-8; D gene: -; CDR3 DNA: TGTGCCAGCAGCCAAACCGGGGCCCAAGGTACGCAGTATTTT; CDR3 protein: CASSQTGAQGTQYF
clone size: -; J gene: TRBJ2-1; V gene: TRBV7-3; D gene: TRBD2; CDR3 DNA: TGTGCCAGCAGTCCTAGGACTAGCGGCTACAATGAGCAGTTCTTC; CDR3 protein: CASSPRTSGYNEQFF
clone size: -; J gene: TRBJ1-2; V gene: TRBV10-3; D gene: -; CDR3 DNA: TGTGCCATCAGTTCAATTCAGGGCACAAACGGCTACACCTTC; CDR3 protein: CAISSIQGTNGYTF
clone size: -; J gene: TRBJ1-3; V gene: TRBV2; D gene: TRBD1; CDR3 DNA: TGTGCCAGCGCGGGACAGCCTTCTGGAAACACCATATATTTT; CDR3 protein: CASAGQPSGNTIYF
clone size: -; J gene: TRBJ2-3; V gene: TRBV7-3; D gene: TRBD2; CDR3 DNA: TGTGCCAGCAGTTCTAGCGGTTCGACAGATACGCAGTATTTT; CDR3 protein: CASSSSGSTDTQYF
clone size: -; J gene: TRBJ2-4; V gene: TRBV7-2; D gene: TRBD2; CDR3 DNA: TGTGCCAGCAGCTTAGCGTTAGGACTAGCGGGGGGGCGCTCAAACATTCAGTACTTC; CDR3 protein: CASSLALGLAGGRSNIQYF
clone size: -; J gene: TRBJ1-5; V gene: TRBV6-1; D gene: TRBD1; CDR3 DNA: TGTGCCAGCAGTGCTCCGGGACAGGGCAATCAGCCCCAGCATTTT; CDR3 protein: CASSAPGQGNQPQHF
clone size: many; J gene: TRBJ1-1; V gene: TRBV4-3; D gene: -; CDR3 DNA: TGCGCCAGCAGCCAAGGGTGGCTGGGAGGGACGAATCCTGAAGCTTTCTTT; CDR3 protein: CASSQGWLGGTNPEAFF
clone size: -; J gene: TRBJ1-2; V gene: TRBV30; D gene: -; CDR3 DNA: TGTGCCTGGAGCGCCGAGAGGGGGATCTATGGCTACACCTTC; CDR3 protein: CAWSAERGIYGYTF
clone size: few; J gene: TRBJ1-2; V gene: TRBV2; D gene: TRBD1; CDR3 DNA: TGTGCCATCGACAGGGGGTCTTATGGCTACACCTTC; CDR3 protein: CAIDRGSYGYTF
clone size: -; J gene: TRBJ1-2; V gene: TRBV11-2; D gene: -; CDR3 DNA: TGTGCCAGCAGGAAGGCCTGGGGGCCTAACTATGGCTACACCTTC; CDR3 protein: CASRKAWGPNYGYTF
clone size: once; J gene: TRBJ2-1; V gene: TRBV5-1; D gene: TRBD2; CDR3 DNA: TGCGCCAGCAGCTTGCAGACTAGCGGGTCATCCTACAATGAGCAGTTCTTC; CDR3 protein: CASSLQTSGSSYNEQFF
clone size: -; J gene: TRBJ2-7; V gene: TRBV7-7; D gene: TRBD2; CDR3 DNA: TGTGCTAGCAGCCAGAGGGAGGGGAACTACGAGCAGTACTTC; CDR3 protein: CASSQREGNYEQYF
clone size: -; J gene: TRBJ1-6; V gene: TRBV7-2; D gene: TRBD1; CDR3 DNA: TGTGCCAGCAGCTTGGCGATAGGGACAGCCAATTCACCCCTCCACTTT; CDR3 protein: CASSLAIGTANSPLHF
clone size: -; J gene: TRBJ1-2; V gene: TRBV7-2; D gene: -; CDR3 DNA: TGTGCCAGCAGCTTTGAAGGGAGCTATGGCTACACCTTC; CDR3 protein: CASSFEGSYGYTF
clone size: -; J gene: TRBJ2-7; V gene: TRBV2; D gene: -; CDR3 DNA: TGTGCCAGCAGTACCATCTACGAGCAGTACTTC; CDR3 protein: CASSTIYEQYF
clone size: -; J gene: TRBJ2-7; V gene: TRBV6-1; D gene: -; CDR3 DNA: TGTGCCAGCAGTGCATACCGTCCCTCGGGTGAGCAGTACTTC; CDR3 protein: CASSAYRPSGEQYF
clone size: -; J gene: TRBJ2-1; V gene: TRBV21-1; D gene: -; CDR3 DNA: TGTGCCAGCAGCAAACCCGCGGACAGTTTTCACACGCCCGAGCAGTTCTTC; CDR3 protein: CASSKPADSFHTPEQFF
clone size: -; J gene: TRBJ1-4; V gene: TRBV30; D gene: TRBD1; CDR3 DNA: TGTGCCTGGAGAGGACAGGGGCAGAATGAAAAACTGTTTTTT; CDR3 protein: CAWRGQGQNEKLFF
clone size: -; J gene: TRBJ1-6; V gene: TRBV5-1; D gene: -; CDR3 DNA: TGCGCCAAGCAGGGGCTGAGGTTCCCAAAGCCCCATAGTTCACCCCTCCACTTT; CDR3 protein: CAKQGLRFPKPHSSPLHF
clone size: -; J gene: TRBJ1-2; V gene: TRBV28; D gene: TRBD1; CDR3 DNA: TGTGCCAGCGCCTTAGGGGGCGACTATGGCTACACCTTC; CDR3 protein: CASALGGDYGYTF
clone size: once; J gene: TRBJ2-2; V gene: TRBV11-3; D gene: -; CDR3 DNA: TGTGCCAGCAGCTTAGGGGAGACCGGGGAGCTGTTTTTT; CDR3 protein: CASSLGETGELFF
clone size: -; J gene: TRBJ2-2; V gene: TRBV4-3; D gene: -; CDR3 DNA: TGCGCCAGCAGCCAAGAATTAGGCGGGGAGCTGTTTTTT; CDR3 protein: CASSQELGGELFF
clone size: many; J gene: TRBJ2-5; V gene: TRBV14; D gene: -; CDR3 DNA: TGTGCCAGCAGCCAATTTACTAAACAAGAGACCCAGTACTTC; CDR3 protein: CASSQFTKQETQYF
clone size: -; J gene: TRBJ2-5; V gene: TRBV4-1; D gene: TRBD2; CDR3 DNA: TGCGCCAGCAGCCAAGATAGCGGGAGGGCCGGGGAGACCCAGTACTTC; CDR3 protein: CASSQDSGRAGETQYF
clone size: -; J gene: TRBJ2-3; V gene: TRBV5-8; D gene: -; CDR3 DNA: TGTGCCAGCAGCCCCAGGTCTGACACAGATACGCAGTATTTT; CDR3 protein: CASSPRSDTDTQYF
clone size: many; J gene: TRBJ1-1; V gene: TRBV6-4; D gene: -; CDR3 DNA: TGTGCCAGCAGTGTTAGCGTTAACACTGAAGCTTTCTTT; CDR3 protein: CASSVSVNTEAFF
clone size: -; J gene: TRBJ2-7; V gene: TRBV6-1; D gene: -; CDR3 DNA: TGTGCCAGCTCGAGGCAGGGAAACTACGAGCAGTACTTC; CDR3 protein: CASSRQGNYEQYF
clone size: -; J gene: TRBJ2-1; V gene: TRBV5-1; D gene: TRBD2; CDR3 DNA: TGCGCCAGCAGCTTCTTGGTGAGCGTCGGGGGGAAGGGTGAGCAGTTCTTC; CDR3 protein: CASSFLVSVGGKGEQFF
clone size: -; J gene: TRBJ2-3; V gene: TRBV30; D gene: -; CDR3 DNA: TGTGCCTGGAGTGTAACCACAGATACGCAGTATTTT; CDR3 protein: CAWSVTTDTQYF
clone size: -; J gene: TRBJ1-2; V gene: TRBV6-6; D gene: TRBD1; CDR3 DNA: TGTGCCAGCAGGACGGGACAGGTGGTCTATGGCTACACCTTC; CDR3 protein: CASRTGQVVYGYTF
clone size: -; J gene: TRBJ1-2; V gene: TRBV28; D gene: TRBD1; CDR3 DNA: TGTGCCAGCAGTACGGGACAGGGTCTCCACTATGGCTACACCTTC; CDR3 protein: CASSTGQGLHYGYTF